The rows below give T cell receptor beta chains drawn from one sample of a study of blood T cell repertoires in COVID-19. Measured with immunoSEQ multiplex PCR; TCRdb has only the in-frame clones, and not every one. This sample yields roughly 290,000 clones, of which approximately 86% are seen a single time; 0.75% to 0.95% belongs to the top ten. Sequenced sample: peripheral blood. These receptors originate from a human donor with COVID-19, enrolled during active disease. The donor label of this sample is uncertain. Both conserved end residues are part of each CDR3. A D gene is named only where the DNA matches it firmly. Clone sizes are given selectively: once, few, many, or a class where the clone is expanded.

d_call clone_size j_call v_call cdr3_aa cdr3_nt
TRBD1 NA TRBJ1-1 TRBV3-1/TRBV3-2 CASRQGANTEAFF TGTGCCAGCAGACAGGGGGCGAACACTGAAGCTTTCTTT
TRBD2 NA TRBJ2-3 TRBV5-1 CASSSLGLAGGGDTQYF TGCGCCAGCAGCTCCCTGGGACTAGCGGGAGGTGGAGATACGCAGTATTTT
TRBD2 NA TRBJ2-1 TRBV19 CASSKTSIRSSYNEQFF TGTGCCAGTAGTAAGACTAGCATCCGAAGCTCCTACAATGAGCAGTTCTTC
NA NA TRBJ1-4 TRBV5-4 CASSLEFNEKLFF TGTGCCAGCAGCCTAGAGTTTAATGAAAAACTGTTTTTT
TRBD1 NA TRBJ1-2 TRBV6-6 CASSYAGTGLSGYTF TGTGCCAGCAGTTACGCCGGGACAGGGTTGAGTGGCTACACCTTC
NA NA TRBJ1-2 TRBV3-1/TRBV3-2 CASSGSGGGYGYTF TGTGCCAGCAGCGGATCGGGTGGTGGCTATGGCTACACCTTC
NA NA TRBJ2-5 TRBV6-5 CASLRGETQYF TGTGCCAGCCTGAGAGGGGAGACCCAGTACTTC
TRBD1 NA TRBJ1-4 TRBV3-1/TRBV3-2 CASSRELTGAANEKLFF TGTGCCAGCAGCCGAGAACTAACAGGGGCGGCTAATGAAAAACTGTTTTTT
TRBD1 few TRBJ1-3 TRBV29-1 CSVEINRGEDTIYF TGCAGCGTTGAAATTAACAGGGGGGAGGACACCATATATTTT
NA NA TRBJ1-5 TRBV7-8 CASSLEAGANQPQHF TGTGCCAGCAGCTTAGAGGCAGGGGCAAATCAGCCCCAGCATTTT
NA NA TRBJ1-3 TRBV5-1 CASREGTGNTIYF TGCGCCAGCAGGGAGGGTACTGGAAACACCATATATTTT
TRBD1 NA TRBJ1-1 TRBV7-9 CASSLETGGFAEAFF TGTGCCAGCAGCTTAGAGACAGGGGGATTTGCTGAAGCTTTCTTT
TRBD2 once TRBJ2-7 TRBV11-2 CASSLQSGLAGGHGEQYF TGTGCCAGCAGCTTACAATCTGGGCTAGCGGGAGGGCACGGCGAGCAGTACTTC
TRBD2 NA TRBJ2-1 TRBV19 CASSPGLAYHEQFF TGTGCCAGTAGTCCGGGACTAGCCTACCATGAGCAGTTCTTC
TRBD2 NA TRBJ2-1 TRBV4-2 CASSQVGAAGGQNEQFF TGTGCCAGCAGCCAAGTTGGTGCCGCGGGAGGGCAGAATGAGCAGTTCTTC
NA NA TRBJ2-7 TRBV7-3 CASSPLGSSYEQYF TGTGCCAGCAGCCCACTCGGGAGCTCCTACGAGCAGTACTTC
NA NA TRBJ1-4 TRBV19 CASSIMGRSANEKLFF TGTGCCAGTAGTATAATGGGGAGGTCTGCTAATGAAAAACTGTTTTTT
NA NA TRBJ2-1 TRBV21-1 CASRGGWDNEQFF TGTGCCAGCAGGGGGGGTTGGGACAATGAGCAGTTCTTC
NA once TRBJ1-1 TRBV10-3 CAISESQGSFTEAFF TGTGCCATCAGTGAGTCCCAGGGGAGTTTCACTGAAGCTTTCTTT
TRBD1 NA TRBJ1-1 TRBV28 CASSMDRSNTEAFF TGTGCCAGCAGTATGGACAGGTCGAACACTGAAGCTTTCTTT
NA NA TRBJ2-7 TRBV7-9 CASSFGGATYEQYF TGTGCCAGCAGCTTTGGCGGGGCCACCTACGAGCAGTACTTC
NA NA TRBJ2-1 TRBV9 CASSVGWGVPYNEQFF TGTGCCAGCAGCGTAGGTTGGGGGGTACCCTACAATGAGCAGTTCTTC
NA NA TRBJ1-5 TRBV29-1 CSVREGGGQPQHF TGCAGCGTCCGAGAGGGGGGGGGTCAGCCCCAGCATTTT
TRBD1 few TRBJ2-7 TRBV6-5 CASSYQGARNEQYF TGTGCCAGCAGTTACCAGGGGGCGAGGAACGAGCAGTACTTC
TRBD1 few TRBJ2-1 TRBV28 CASGQGVDEQFF TGTGCCAGCGGACAGGGGGTAGATGAGCAGTTCTTC
TRBD1 NA TRBJ1-6 TRBV29-1 CSASGQGGNSPLHF TGCAGCGCCTCGGGACAGGGGGGTAATTCACCCCTCCACTTT
NA NA TRBJ1-1 TRBV11-2 CASSPHHTEAFF TGTGCCAGCAGCCCCCATCACACTGAAGCTTTCTTT
NA NA TRBJ2-1 TRBV7-8 CASSLVHKRASLGLHEQFF TGTGCCAGCAGCTTAGTCCACAAGAGGGCGTCCTTGGGGTTACATGAGCAGTTCTTC
TRBD2 few TRBJ2-1 TRBV3-1/TRBV3-2 CASSPTSGSYNEQFF TGTGCCAGCAGCCCTACTAGCGGCTCCTACAATGAGCAGTTCTTC
NA NA TRBJ1-5 TRBV7-2 CASSLNRDRPQHF TGTGCCAGCAGCTTAAACAGGGACCGTCCCCAGCATTTT
NA NA TRBJ1-5 TRBV6-9 CASSQGNREISNQPQHF TGTGCCAGCAGTCAGGGGAACAGGGAGATATCAAATCAGCCCCAGCATTTT
NA NA TRBJ2-3 TRBV2 CASSDPGDTQYF TGTGCCAGCAGTGATCCCGGGGATACGCAGTATTTT
TRBD2 NA TRBJ2-7 TRBV3-1/TRBV3-2 CASSPRTSGRAERYEQYF TGTGCCAGCAGCCCCCGGACTAGCGGGAGGGCCGAGCGTTACGAGCAGTACTTC
NA NA TRBJ1-1 TRBV2 CASREGEEGRNTEAFF TGTGCCAGCCGCGAAGGAGAGGAGGGAAGGAACACTGAAGCTTTCTTT
NA NA TRBJ1-5 TRBV3-1/TRBV3-2 CASSQVPRGHYSNQPQHF TGTGCCAGCAGCCAAGTCCCCCGAGGACACTATAGCAATCAGCCCCAGCATTTT
NA few TRBJ2-5 TRBV28 CASRPQGIQETQYF TGTGCCAGCAGGCCTCAGGGAATCCAAGAGACCCAGTACTTC
TRBD2 NA TRBJ2-1 TRBV7-2 CASSELAGGSDEQFF TGTGCCAGCAGCGAGCTAGCGGGAGGATCGGATGAGCAGTTCTTC
NA NA TRBJ1-3 TRBV27 CASSPQPDRRSGNTIYF TGTGCCAGCAGTCCCCAACCTGACAGACGCTCTGGAAACACCATATATTTT
TRBD2 NA TRBJ2-5 TRBV30 CAWTQGWTSSGRAEETQYF TGTGCCTGGACCCAAGGGTGGACAAGTAGCGGGAGGGCAGAAGAGACCCAGTACTTC
NA NA TRBJ1-1 TRBV29-1 CSVEDLTEMNTEAFF TGCAGCGTTGAAGATCTTACGGAGATGAACACTGAAGCTTTCTTT
TRBD1 NA TRBJ2-7 TRBV10-1 CASSPGGSNEQYF TGCGCCAGCAGTCCAGGGGGCTCAAACGAGCAGTACTTC
NA NA TRBJ2-2 TRBV18 CASSPTGSTGELFF TGTGCCAGCTCTCCCACAGGGAGTACCGGGGAGCTGTTTTTT
NA few TRBJ1-4 TRBV30 CAWSLLNEKLFF TGTGCCTGGAGCCTCTTAAATGAAAAACTGTTTTTT
TRBD1 once TRBJ2-1 TRBV9 CASSPRTGENIGNEQFF TGTGCCAGCAGCCCCCGGACAGGGGAGAACATTGGCAATGAGCAGTTCTTC
NA NA TRBJ2-2 TRBV9 CASSVRVNTGELFF TGTGCCAGCAGCGTTAGAGTGAACACCGGGGAGCTGTTTTTT
NA NA TRBJ2-7 TRBV6-5 CAIRRGVFIYEQYF TGTGCCATTCGCCGGGGTGTTTTTATCTACGAGCAGTACTTC
TRBD1 once TRBJ1-2 TRBV19 CASTPGQGPRSYTF TGTGCCAGTACCCCGGGACAGGGTCCCCGAAGCTACACCTTC
NA NA TRBJ2-3 TRBV29-1 CSIILGRTDTQYF TGCAGCATAATACTAGGCCGTACAGATACGCAGTATTTT
NA NA TRBJ1-1 TRBV11-3 CASSLDVQAEAFF TGTGCCAGCAGCTTAGACGTCCAGGCTGAAGCTTTCTTT
NA NA TRBJ2-3 TRBV2 CASRVVRGTDTQYF TGTGCCAGCAGAGTAGTCAGGGGCACAGATACGCAGTATTTT
NA NA TRBJ2-3 TRBV5-1 CASSFAGTSLADTQYF TGCGCCAGCAGCTTTGCCGGGACTTCCCTGGCAGATACGCAGTATTTT
TRBD1 few TRBJ1-5 TRBV6-5 CASSLDRGIDQPQHF TGTGCCAGCAGTTTGGACAGGGGGATCGATCAGCCCCAGCATTTT
NA NA TRBJ1-2 TRBV18 CASSPEGDYGYTF TGTGCCAGCTCACCAGAAGGAGACTATGGCTACACCTTC
NA NA TRBJ1-4 TRBV4-2 CASSQAAAGDEKLFF TGTGCCAGCAGCCAAGCTGCGGCAGGGGATGAAAAACTGTTTTTT
NA NA TRBJ1-1 TRBV10-3 CASRDGRSDTEAFF TGTGCCAGCCGAGACGGGAGGTCGGACACTGAAGCTTTCTTT
TRBD2 NA TRBJ2-1 TRBV7-2 CASSISGSSNEQFF TGTGCCAGCAGCATTAGCGGGAGTAGTAATGAGCAGTTCTTC
TRBD1 NA TRBJ1-5 TRBV30 CAWGTASNQPQHF TGTGCCTGGGGGACAGCAAGCAATCAGCCCCAGCATTTT
NA NA TRBJ1-5 TRBV12-3/TRBV12-4 CASSLSGNQPQHF TGTGCCAGCAGTTTATCAGGGAATCAGCCCCAGCATTTT
TRBD1 few TRBJ2-1 TRBV7-2 CASSSTGAPYNEQFF TGTGCCAGCAGCTCCACAGGGGCACCCTACAATGAGCAGTTCTTC